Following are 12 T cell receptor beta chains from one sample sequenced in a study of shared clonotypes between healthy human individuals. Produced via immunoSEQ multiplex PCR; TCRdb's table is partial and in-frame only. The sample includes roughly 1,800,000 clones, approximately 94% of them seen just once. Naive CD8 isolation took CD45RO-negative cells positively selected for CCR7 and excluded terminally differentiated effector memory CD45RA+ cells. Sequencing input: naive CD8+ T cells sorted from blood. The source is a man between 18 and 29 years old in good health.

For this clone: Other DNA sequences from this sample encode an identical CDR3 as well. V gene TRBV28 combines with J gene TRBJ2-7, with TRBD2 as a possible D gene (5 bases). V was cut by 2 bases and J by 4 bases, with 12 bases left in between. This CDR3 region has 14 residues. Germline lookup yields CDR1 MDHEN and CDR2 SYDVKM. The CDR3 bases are TGTGCCAGCAGTTTAACGGGGATAGGGTACGAGCAGTACTTC. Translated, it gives CASSLTGIGYEQYF.

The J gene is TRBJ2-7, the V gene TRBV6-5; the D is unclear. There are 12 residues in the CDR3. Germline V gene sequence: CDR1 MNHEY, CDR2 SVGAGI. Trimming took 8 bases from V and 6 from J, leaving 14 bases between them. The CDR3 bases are TGTGCCAGCTGGTCACTTACGCTCGAGCAGTACTTC. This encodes CASWSLTLEQYF.

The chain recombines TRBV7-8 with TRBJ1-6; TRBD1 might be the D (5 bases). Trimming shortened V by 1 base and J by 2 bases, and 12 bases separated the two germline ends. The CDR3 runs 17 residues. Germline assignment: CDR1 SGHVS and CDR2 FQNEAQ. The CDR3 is CASSLVQGGPYNSPLHF. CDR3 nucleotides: TGTGCCAGCAGCTTAGTTCAGGGTGGACCCTATAATTCACCCCTCCACTTT.

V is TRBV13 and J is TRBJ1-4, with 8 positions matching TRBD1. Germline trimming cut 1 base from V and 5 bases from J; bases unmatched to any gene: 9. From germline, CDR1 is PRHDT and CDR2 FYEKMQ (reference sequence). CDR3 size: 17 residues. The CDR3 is CASSLAKDRVSNEKLFF. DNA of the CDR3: TGTGCCAGCAGCTTAGCGAAGGACAGGGTATCGAATGAAAAACTGTTTTTT.

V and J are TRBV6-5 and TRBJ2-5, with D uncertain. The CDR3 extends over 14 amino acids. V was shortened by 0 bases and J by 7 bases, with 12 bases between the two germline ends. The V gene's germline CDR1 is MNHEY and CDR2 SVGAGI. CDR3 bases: TGTGCCAGCAGTTACTCCGGCAGCCAGGTGACCCAGTACTTC. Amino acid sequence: CASSYSGSQVTQYF.

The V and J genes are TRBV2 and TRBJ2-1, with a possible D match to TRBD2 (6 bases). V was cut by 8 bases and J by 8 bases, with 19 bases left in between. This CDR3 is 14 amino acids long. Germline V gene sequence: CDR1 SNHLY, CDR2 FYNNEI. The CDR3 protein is CASGAGTPEDEQFF. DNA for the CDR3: TGTGCCAGCGGGGCCGGGACTCCAGAGGATGAGCAGTTCTTC.

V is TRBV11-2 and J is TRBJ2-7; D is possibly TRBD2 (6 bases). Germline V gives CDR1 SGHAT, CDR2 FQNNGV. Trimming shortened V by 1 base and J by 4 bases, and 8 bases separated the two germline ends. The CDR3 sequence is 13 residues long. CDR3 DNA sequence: TGTGCCAGCAGCTTAGTAGCGGATTACGAGCAGTACTTC. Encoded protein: CASSLVADYEQYF. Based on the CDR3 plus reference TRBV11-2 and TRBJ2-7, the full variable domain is EAGVAQSPRYKIIEKRQSVAFWCNPISGHATLYWYQQILGQGPKLLIQFQNNGVVDDSQLPKDRFSAERLKGVDSTLKIQPAKLEDSAVYLCASSLVADYEQYFGPGTRLTVT.

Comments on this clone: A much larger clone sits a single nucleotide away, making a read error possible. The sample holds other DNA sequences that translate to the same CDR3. CDR3 protein: CASSWGYEQYF. In nucleotides, the CDR3 is TGTGCCAGCAGCTGGGGCTACGAGCAGTACTTC. V is TRBV7-2 and J is TRBJ2-7; no reliable D call. The CDR3 is 11 amino acids. Trimming removed 4 bases at V and 3 bases at J, with 4 bases between. Looked up from germline, CDR1 is SGHTA and CDR2 is FQGNSA.

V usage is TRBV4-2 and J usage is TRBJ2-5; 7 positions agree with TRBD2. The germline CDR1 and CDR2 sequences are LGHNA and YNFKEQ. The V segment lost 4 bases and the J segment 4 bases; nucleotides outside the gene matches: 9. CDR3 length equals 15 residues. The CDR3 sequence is CASSPTRTSGETQYF. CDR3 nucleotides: TGTGCCAGCAGCCCCACTCGGACTAGTGGAGAGACCCAGTACTTC.

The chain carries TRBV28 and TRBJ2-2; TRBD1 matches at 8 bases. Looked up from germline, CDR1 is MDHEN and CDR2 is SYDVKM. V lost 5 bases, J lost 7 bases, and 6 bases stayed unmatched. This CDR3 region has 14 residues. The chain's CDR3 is CASSARTGNGELFF. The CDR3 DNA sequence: TGTGCCAGCAGTGCCCGGACAGGGAACGGGGAGCTGTTTTTT.

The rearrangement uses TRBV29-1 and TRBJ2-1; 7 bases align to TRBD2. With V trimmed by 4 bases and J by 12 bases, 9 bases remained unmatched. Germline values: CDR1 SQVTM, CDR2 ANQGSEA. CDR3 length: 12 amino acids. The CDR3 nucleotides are TGCAGCGTTGGACTAGCCGGGGGGTGGCAGTTCTTC. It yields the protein CSVGLAGGWQFF.

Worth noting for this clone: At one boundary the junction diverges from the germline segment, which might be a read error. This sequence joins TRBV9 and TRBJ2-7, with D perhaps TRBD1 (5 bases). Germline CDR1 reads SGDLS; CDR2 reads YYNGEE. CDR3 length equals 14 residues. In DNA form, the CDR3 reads TGTGCCAGCGGCGTAGGGGCAGGGCCCGGCGAGCAGTACTTC. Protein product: CASGVGAGPGEQYF.